The 5 T cell receptor beta chains listed next were all sequenced from one sample in a study of neoadjuvant anti-PD-1 for oral cavity cancer (dated by TCRdb to about 2021). This specimen's time point label, per the study, means: after neoadjuvant nivolumab, at surgical resection. The library was prepared using the immunoSEQ multiplex PCR assay. TCRdb re-hosts the immuneACCESS table, in-frame sequences only. Its copies lack some clones; in the studies checked, an unresolved V gene accounts for under half of them, and the cause for the rest is not known. The sample has 55,000 to 75,000 clones on record, roughly nine tenths of them singletons. Around 2.7% of the sample belongs to the ten largest clones. Sequences were derived from PBMCs, sampled after nivolumab (anti-PD-1) treatment. These receptors were obtained from a person aged 40-85 years with oral cavity squamous cell carcinoma.

The chain recombines TRBV7-2 with TRBJ1-1; D unclear. CDR3 length: 12 residues. Germline CDR1 reads SGHTA; CDR2 reads FQGNSA. V was trimmed by 2 bases and J by 7 bases, leaving 8 bases between them. The CDR3 is CASSLFSFEAFF. CDR3 in DNA: TGTGCCAGCAGCTTATTTTCTTTTGAAGCTTTCTTT.

The rearrangement joins TRBV6-1 to TRBJ1-5; maybe TRBD1 (5 bases). The CDR3 contains 13 residues. Germline-derived CDR1 and CDR2 are MNHNS and SASEGT. The germline V and J ends were trimmed by 1 base and 7 bases, with 8 bases remaining between them. CDR3 sequence reads: CASSEGGTQPQHF. Written as DNA, the CDR3 is TGTGCCAGCAGTGAAGGGGGCACCCAGCCCCAGCATTTT.

The V and J genes are TRBV6-1 and TRBJ2-6; possibly TRBD1 for D (6 bases). The V and J ends lost 5 bases and 1 base respectively, with 9 bases between them. This CDR3 is 15 amino acids long. Germline CDR1 MNHNS, CDR2 SASEGT. For the CDR3, the DNA is TGTGCCAGCAGTCCACAGGGTTCTGGGGCCAACGTCCTGACTTTC. Its translation: CASSPQGSGANVLTF.

The CDR3 bases are TGCGCCAGCAGCTTGGCCGGGAAGGCCTACGAGCAGTACTTC. Translation gives CASSLAGKAYEQYF. V usage is TRBV5-1 and J usage is TRBJ2-7; possible D gene TRBD2, 5 bases. This CDR3 has 14 residues. Germline V gives CDR1 SGHRS, CDR2 YFSETQ. V lost 0 bases to trimming and J lost 2 bases, with 9 bases between them.

The chain recombines TRBV7-3 with TRBJ2-6; D is unclear. V lost 0 bases and J lost 0, with 9 bases in between. CDR1 and CDR2 (germline): SGHTA, FQGTGA. The CDR3 has 17 residues. The CDR3 loop is CASSLTPTFSGANVLTF. The CDR3 DNA reads as TGTGCCAGCAGCTTAACCCCGACTTTCTCTGGGGCCAACGTCCTGACTTTC. Complete variable domain (other parts from reference TRBV7-3 and TRBJ2-6): GAGVSQTPSNKVTEKGKYVELRCDPISGHTALYWYRQSLGQGPEFLIYFQGTGAADDSGLPNDRFFAVRPEGSVSTLKIQRTERGDSAVYLCASSLTPTFSGANVLTFGAGSRLTVL.